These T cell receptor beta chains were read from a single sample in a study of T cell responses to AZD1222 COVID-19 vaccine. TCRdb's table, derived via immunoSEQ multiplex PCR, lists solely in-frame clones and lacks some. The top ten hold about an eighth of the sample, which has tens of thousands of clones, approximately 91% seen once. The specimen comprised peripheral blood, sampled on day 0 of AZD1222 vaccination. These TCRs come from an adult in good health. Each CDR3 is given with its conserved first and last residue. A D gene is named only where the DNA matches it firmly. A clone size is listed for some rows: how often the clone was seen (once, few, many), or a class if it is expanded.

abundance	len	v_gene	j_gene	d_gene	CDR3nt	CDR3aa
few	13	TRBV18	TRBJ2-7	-	TGTGCCAGCTCACCAGCAGCCTTTTACGAGCAGTACTTC	CASSPAAFYEQYF
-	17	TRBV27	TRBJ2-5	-	TGTGCCAGCAGACGGACCCCAGGACAGAAGCCCGAGGAGACCCAGTACTTC	CASRRTPGQKPEETQYF
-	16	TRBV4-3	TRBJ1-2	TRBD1	TGCGCCAGCAGCCAAGAGGCGGTATGGAGGGGGCGAGGCTACACCTTC	CASSQEAVWRGRGYTF
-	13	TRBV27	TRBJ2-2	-	TGTGCCAGCAGTTTAGAGAACACCGGGGAGCTGTTTTTT	CASSLENTGELFF
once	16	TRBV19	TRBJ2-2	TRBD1	TGTGCCAGTTCTCTTTTGGGACAGCCGAACACCGGGGAGCTGTTTTTT	CASSLLGQPNTGELFF
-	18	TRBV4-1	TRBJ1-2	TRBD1	TGCGCCAGCAGCCTGACGACTAATGGACAGGGCCGTAACTATGGCTACACCTTC	CASSLTTNGQGRNYGYTF
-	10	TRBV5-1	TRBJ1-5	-	TGCGCCAGCAGGAGGCAGCCCCAGCATTTT	CASRRQPQHF
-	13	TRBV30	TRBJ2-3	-	TGTGCCTGGAGCCCCAACGGAGGAGATACGCAGTATTTT	CAWSPNGGDTQYF
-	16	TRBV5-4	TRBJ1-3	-	TGTGCCAGCAGCCCGGGCGGTGCTCTCTCTGGAAACACCATATATTTT	CASSPGGALSGNTIYF
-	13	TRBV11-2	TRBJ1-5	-	TGTGCCAGCAGCTTAGGGAGAGGTCAGCCCCAGCATTTT	CASSLGRGQPQHF
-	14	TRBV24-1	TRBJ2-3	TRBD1	TGTGCCACCAGTGTAGACAGGGTAAGAGATACGCAGTATTTT	CATSVDRVRDTQYF
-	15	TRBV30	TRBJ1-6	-	TGTGCCTGGAGGGATCGGGGATTGGGGGTTTCACCCCTCCACTTT	CAWRDRGLGVSPLHF
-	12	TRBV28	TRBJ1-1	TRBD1	TGTGCCAGCCCTAGAGGGGACAGGGAAGCTTTCTTT	CASPRGDREAFF
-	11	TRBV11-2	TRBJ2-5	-	TGTGCCAGCAGCGCTCAAGAGACCCAGTACTTC	CASSAQETQYF
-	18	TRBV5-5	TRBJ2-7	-	TGTGCCAGCAGCCCCATCGCAGGGGCCGCTAGTCCCATCTACGAGCAGTACTTC	CASSPIAGAASPIYEQYF
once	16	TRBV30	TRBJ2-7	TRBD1	TGTGCCTGGAGTACGGTCGGTAGGGACAGGGGCCACGAGCAGTACTTC	CAWSTVGRDRGHEQYF
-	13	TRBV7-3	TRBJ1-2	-	TGTGCCAGCAGCTCGGACAGATTCTATGGCTACACCTTC	CASSSDRFYGYTF
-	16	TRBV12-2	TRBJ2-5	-	TGTGCAAGTCGCTTAGTAGGCTTTTCTTACACGGAGACCCAGTACTTC	CASRLVGFSYTETQYF
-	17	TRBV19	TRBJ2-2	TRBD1	TGTGCCAGTAGTACTGGGACAGGGGGCGTGAACACCGGGGAGCTGTTTTTT	CASSTGTGGVNTGELFF
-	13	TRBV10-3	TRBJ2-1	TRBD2	TGTGCCATCAACAGCGGGGACGGCAATGAGCAGTTCTTC	CAINSGDGNEQFF
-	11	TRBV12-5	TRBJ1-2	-	TGTGCTAGCGAGGGGCCCTATGGCTACACCTTC	CASEGPYGYTF
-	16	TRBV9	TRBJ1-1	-	TGTGCCAGCAGCGTATCCGCATCAATACCGAACACTGAAGCTTTCTTT	CASSVSASIPNTEAFF
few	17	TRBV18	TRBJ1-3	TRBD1	TGTGCCAGCTCACCAAAGGACAGGTTGCAATATGGAAACACCATATATTTT	CASSPKDRLQYGNTIYF
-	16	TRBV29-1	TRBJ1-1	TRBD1	TGCAGCGTCTCAGAGGGACAGGGCGTTTTTCTGACTGAAGCTTTCTTT	CSVSEGQGVFLTEAFF
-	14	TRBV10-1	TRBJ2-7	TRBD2	TGCGCCAGCAGACCCCTCGGGCGGGGGTACGAGCAGTACTTC	CASRPLGRGYEQYF
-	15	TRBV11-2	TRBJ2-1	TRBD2	TGTGCCAGCAGCTTCACTGGACTAGCGGAAAATGAGCAGTTCTTC	CASSFTGLAENEQFF
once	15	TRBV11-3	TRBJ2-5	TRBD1	TGTGCCAGCAGCTTGGGACAGGGGAGGGGAGAGACCCAGTACTTC	CASSLGQGRGETQYF
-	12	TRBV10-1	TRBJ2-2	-	TGCGCCAGCAGTAGTCGCACCGGGGAGCTGTTTTTT	CASSSRTGELFF
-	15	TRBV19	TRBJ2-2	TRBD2	TGTGCCAGTAGTATCCCGGGGCGGGGGACCGGGGAGCTGTTTTTT	CASSIPGRGTGELFF
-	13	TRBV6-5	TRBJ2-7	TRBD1	TGTGCCAGCCCGGGACAGGGGTCCTACGAGCAGTACTTC	CASPGQGSYEQYF
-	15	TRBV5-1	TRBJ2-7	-	TGCGCCAGCGCCGATCCCGCCAGGGACCTCTACGAGCAGTACTTC	CASADPARDLYEQYF
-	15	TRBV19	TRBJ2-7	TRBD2	TGTGCCAGTAGTCCCCTAGGCGGGGGTTTAGGGGAGCAGTACTTC	CASSPLGGGLGEQYF
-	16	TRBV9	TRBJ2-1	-	TGTGCCAGCAGCGCAGACGGGCTCCAGCGCCTCAATGAGCAGTTCTTC	CASSADGLQRLNEQFF
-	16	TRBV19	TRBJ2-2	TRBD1	TGTGCCAGTAGTAGACAGGGCGGCCGGGGCACCGGGGAGCTGTTTTTT	CASSRQGGRGTGELFF
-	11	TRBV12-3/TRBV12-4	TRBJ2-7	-	TGTGCCAGCAGTTTCGACAGGGAGCAGTACTTC	CASSFDREQYF
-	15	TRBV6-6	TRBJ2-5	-	TGTGCCAGCAGGGAGTTGCGGGGCACCCAAGAGACCCAGTACTTC	CASRELRGTQETQYF
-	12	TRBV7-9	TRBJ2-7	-	TGTGCCAGCAGCCTGACAAACTACGAGCAGTACTTC	CASSLTNYEQYF
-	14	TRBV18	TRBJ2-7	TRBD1	TGTGCCAGCTCAACGAGGGGACAGTCCTACGAGCAGTACTTC	CASSTRGQSYEQYF
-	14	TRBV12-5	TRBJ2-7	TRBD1	TGTGCTAGTGGTTTGAGGGACAGGCCTTACGAGCAGTACTTC	CASGLRDRPYEQYF
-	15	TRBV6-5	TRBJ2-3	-	TGTGCCAGCAGTCCCTTAGTACTTAGCACAGATACGCAGTATTTT	CASSPLVLSTDTQYF
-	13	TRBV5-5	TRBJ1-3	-	TGTGCCAGCAGCTGGGGTTCTGGAAACACCATATATTTT	CASSWGSGNTIYF
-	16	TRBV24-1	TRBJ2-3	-	TGTGCCACCAGTGGCCCCGGGACACCAAGCACAGATACGCAGTATTTT	CATSGPGTPSTDTQYF
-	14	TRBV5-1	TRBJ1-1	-	TGCGCCAGCAGCTTGGCGGGCCACAACACTGAAGCTTTCTTT	CASSLAGHNTEAFF
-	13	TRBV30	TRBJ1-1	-	TGTGCCTGGAGTGTGGGAGAGAACACTGAAGCTTTCTTT	CAWSVGENTEAFF
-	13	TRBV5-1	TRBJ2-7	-	TGCGCCAGCAGCATGGACGGACTCTACGAGCAGTACTTC	CASSMDGLYEQYF
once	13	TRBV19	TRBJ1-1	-	TGTGCCAGTAGTGCCGGGACCCCGACTGAAGCTTTCTTT	CASSAGTPTEAFF
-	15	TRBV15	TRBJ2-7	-	TGTGCCGCCAGACGGTCCGGGGATGCCACCTACGAGCAGTACTTC	CAARRSGDATYEQYF
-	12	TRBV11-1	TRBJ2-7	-	TGTGCCAGCAGCAGGACAGACTACGAGCAGTACTTC	CASSRTDYEQYF
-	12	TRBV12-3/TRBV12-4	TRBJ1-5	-	TGTGCCAGCAGGGATGGCAATCAGCCCCAGCATTTT	CASRDGNQPQHF
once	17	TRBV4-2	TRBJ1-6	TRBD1	TGTGCCAGCAGCCAAGATAGGACAGGGGATGGGAATTCACCCCTCCACTTT	CASSQDRTGDGNSPLHF
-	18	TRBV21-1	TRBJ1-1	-	TGTGCCAGCAGCAAAGGCCCCCCAGGGTGGGAAAGGAACACTGAAGCTTTCTTT	CASSKGPPGWERNTEAFF
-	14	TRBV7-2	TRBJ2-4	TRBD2	TGTGCCAGCAGCCCTGGACTAGCGGGGGACATTCAGTACTTC	CASSPGLAGDIQYF
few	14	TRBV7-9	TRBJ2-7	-	TGTGCCAGCAGCTTCCCGCCAGGGCTCTACGAGCAGTACTTC	CASSFPPGLYEQYF
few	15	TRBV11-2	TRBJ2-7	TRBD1	TGTGCCAGCAGCTTAATTCCGGGACAGACCTACGAGCAGTACTTC	CASSLIPGQTYEQYF
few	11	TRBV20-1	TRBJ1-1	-	TGCAGTGCTAGAAGGCCCACTGAAGCTTTCTTT	CSARRPTEAFF
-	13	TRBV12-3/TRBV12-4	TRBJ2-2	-	TGTGCCAGCAGTAACAAGAACACCGGGGAGCTGTTTTTT	CASSNKNTGELFF
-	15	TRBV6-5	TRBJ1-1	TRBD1	TGTGCCAGCAGTTACTCGTACAGGGGGCACACTGAAGCTTTCTTT	CASSYSYRGHTEAFF
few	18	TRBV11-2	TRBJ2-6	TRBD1	TGTGCCAGCAGCCCCTGGGGGACAGGGGACTCTGGGGCCAACGTCCTGACTTTC	CASSPWGTGDSGANVLTF